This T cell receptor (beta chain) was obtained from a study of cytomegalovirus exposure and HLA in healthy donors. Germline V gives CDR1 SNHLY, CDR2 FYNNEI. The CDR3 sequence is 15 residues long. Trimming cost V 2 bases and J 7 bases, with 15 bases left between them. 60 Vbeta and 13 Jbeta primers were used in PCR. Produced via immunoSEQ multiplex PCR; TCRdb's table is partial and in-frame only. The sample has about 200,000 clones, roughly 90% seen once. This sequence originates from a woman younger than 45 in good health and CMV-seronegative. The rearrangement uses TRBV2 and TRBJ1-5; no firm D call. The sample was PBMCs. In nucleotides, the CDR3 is TGTGCCAGCAGTGAATGGGGTCCGGGAGGCCAGCCCCAGCATTTT. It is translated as CASSEWGPGGQPQHF.